The clone carrying this TCR beta chain has only a few counts. This sample stems from a study of shared T cell receptors in the human thymus. There are 21 residues in the CDR3. The assay was immunoSEQ multiplex PCR, and TCRdb's table has in-frame clones only and misses some. The sample carries approximately 660,000 clones, roughly 90% recorded once. These data are also associated with another study on human thymus T cells. That source reports: Corrective surgery for congenital heart defects was being performed on the healthy Finnish infants who served as donors. Resections that were taken during corrective heart surgery supplied the thymus tissue. Both thymic and peripheral blood repertoires showed apparently biased V and J usage.

The source is a boy under two years old with a congenital heart defect. The chain carries TRBV12-2 and TRBJ2-1; the table's D call of TRBD2 was not tested on the DNA. TRBV12-2 is described as a pseudogene. What was sequenced was thymocytes. The CDR3 DNA reads as TGTGCAAGTCGCCCCGAGCAGTACGGACTAGCGGGAGCCCCCTCCTACAATGAGCAGTTCTTC. It encodes CASRPEQYGLAGAPSYNEQFF.